A selection of T cell receptor beta chains follows, all from one sample in a study of regulatory T cells in long-lasting Graves disease. Each CDR3 protein gets one entry after TCRdb re-called the multiplex PCR reads with MiXCR. The table has more than 450,000 distinct CDR3 sequences, around 12% seen once. These same data were also listed under a study on T cells in Graves' hyperthyroidism and ophthalmopathy.

The material was peripheral blood mononuclear cells (PBMCs), obtained at new diagnosis, from a patient treated with antithyroid drugs. These receptors were collected from a woman aged 25 to 45 with Graves disease. CDR3s include the opening cysteine and the closing phenylalanine or tryptophan.

>TRBV28|15
CASSSAASGTDTQYF
>TRBV28|15
CASSSPGRTYNEQFF
>TRBV5-1|14
CASSSGTFTDTQYF
>TRBV30|16
CAWSVPQGWRNTEAFF
>TRBV6-1|20
CASSEWTVIYPRIYYNEQFF
>TRBV20-1|15
CSARALASNTGELFF
>TRBV7-2|14
CASSPHSGMSGMFF
>TRBV27|13
CASSRDSSYEQYF
>TRBV15|15
CATSQEGTSGGEQYF
>TRBV10-3|14
CAIKWTGGDYGYTF
>TRBV7-3|13
CASSLTLYETQYF
>TRBV18|13
CASSRGADTEAFF
>TRBV24-1|16
CATSGLAASSYNEQFF
>TRBV12-3/TRBV12-4|12
CASSNTGIPQYF